A single sample gave rise to the 24 T cell receptor beta chains below, sequenced in a study of identical twins. TCRdb reanalysed the 5' RACE reads using MiXCR and keeps one entry per CDR3 protein. The sample includes hundreds of thousands of distinct CDR3 sequences, over 5% of them seen just once. Sequencing input: naive T cells sorted from blood. The receptors derive from a man younger than 35 in good health.

This clonotype was counted ten times or more. This chain connects TRBV3-1 to TRBJ2-7; D gene ambiguous. In germline, CDR1 is LGHDT, CDR2 YNNKEL (reference sequence). Between the trimmed V and J ends, which lost 0 bases and 5 bases, there was a span of 5 bases. The CDR3 sequence is 12 residues long. In DNA, the CDR3 is TGTGCCAGCAGCCAAGATTTCCACGAGCAGTACTTC. Protein product: CASSQDFHEQYF.

The rearrangement joins TRBV3-1 to TRBJ2-3; D not certain. V was pared by 2 bases and J by 4 bases, with 10 bases between. Germline-derived CDR1 and CDR2 are LGHDT and YNNKEL (reference sequence). The CDR3 runs 14 residues. The CDR3 loop reads CASSQSLQPDTQYF. DNA for the CDR3: TGTGCCAGCAGCCAATCATTACAACCAGATACGCAGTATTTT.

In its sample, this clonotype was seen many times. V and J are TRBV5-6 and TRBJ2-5; D ambiguous. Germline CDR1 SGHDT, CDR2 YYEEEE. This CDR3 comprises 14 residues. Trimming pared 3 bases from V and 5 bases from J, leaving 14 bases between. CDR3 coding DNA: TGTGCCAGCAGCTCCTGGACCCCGGCGGAGACCCAGTACTTC. It translates to CASSSWTPAETQYF.

This clonotype showed up many times. V gene TRBV20-1 combines with J gene TRBJ1-1; D unclear. Germline V gene sequence: CDR1 DFQATT, CDR2 SNEGSKA (reference sequence). The CDR3 loop spans 11 amino acids. V was trimmed by 6 bases and J by 1 base, leaving 6 bases between them. CDR3 amino acids: CSAARNTEAFF. In nucleotides, the CDR3 is TGCAGTGCCGCCAGGAACACTGAAGCTTTCTTT.

The chain recombines TRBV18 with TRBJ2-7; TRBD1 matches at 9 bases. V was pared by 0 bases and J by 7 bases, with 4 bases of the junction left unmatched. In germline, CDR1 is KGHSH, CDR2 LQKENI. The CDR3 contains 14 residues. CDR3: CASSPPGQGREQYV. Here the CDR3 DNA reads TGTGCCAGCTCACCACCGGGACAGGGTAGAGAGCAGTACGTC.

At least ten counts were recorded for this clonotype. The chain couples TRBV6-2 or TRBV6-3 to TRBJ2-1, with a possible D match to TRBD1 (5 bases). There are 12 residues in the CDR3. Germline V gene sequence: CDR1 MNHEY, CDR2 SVGEGT. Between the trimmed V and J ends, which lost 8 bases and 7 bases, there was a span of 12 bases. The CDR3, as DNA: TGTGCCAGCGCGGCAGGGAAAAATGAGCAGTTCTTC. This translates into CASAAGKNEQFF.

The chain links TRBV5-1 to TRBJ2-1, with 8 nucleotides matching TRBD1. Germline CDR1 is SGHRS and CDR2 is YFSETQ. The CDR3 is 16 amino acids. J gave up 5 bases and V 7 bases, and 14 bases lay outside the gene matches. CDR3 in DNA: TGCGCCAGCTGCCGACCGACAGGGGACAGGCACAATGAGCAGTTCTTC. Residues: CASCRPTGDRHNEQFF. The full variable domain, in which reference TRBV5-1 and TRBJ2-1 provide the parts outside the CDR3, is KAGVTQTPRYLIKTRGQQVTLSCSPISGHRSVSWYQQTPGQGLQFLFEYFSETQRNKGNFPGRFSGRQFSNSRSEMNVSTLELGDSALYLCASCRPTGDRHNEQFFGPGTRLTVL.

In this sample, this clonotype turned up many times. V and J are TRBV20-1 and TRBJ1-1; 7 bases are a match to TRBD1. CDR3 length: 11 amino acids. Per the germline V gene, CDR1 is DFQATT and CDR2 is SNEGSKA (reference sequence). The J segment lost 8 bases and the V segment lost 2 bases, leaving 2 bases of the junction unmatched. The CDR3 protein is CSARQDREAFF. The CDR3 nucleotides are TGCAGTGCTAGACAGGACAGGGAAGCTTTCTTT.

This clonotype was counted at least ten times. The chain links TRBV11-2 to TRBJ2-2; unclear D gene. Between the trimmed V and J ends, which lost 5 bases and 6 bases, there was a span of 10 bases. CDR1 is SGHAT and CDR2 is FQNNGV in the germline V gene. The CDR3 loop spans 13 amino acids. CDR3 in DNA: TGTGCCAGCAGCGTTAGGATCTCCGGGGAGCTGTTTTTT. Translated: CASSVRISGELFF.

CDR3 coding DNA: TGTGCCAGCGATCTAGCGGACAATGAGCAGTTCTTC. Translated: CASDLADNEQFF. The chain has TRBV5-5 and TRBJ2-1; 7 bases match TRBD2. The CDR3 consists of 12 residues. The junction had 3 bases not matched to a gene; V was cut back by 7 bases and J by 5 bases. Germline V lookup: CDR1 SGHKS, CDR2 YYEKEE (reference sequence).

For this clonotype: It is likely a read error, because the conserved phenylalanine at the end of the CDR3 is missing. The CDR3 spells CASRTPRGEAFI. DNA for the CDR3: TGTGCCAGTCGGACACCCCGGGGTGAAGCTTTCATT. The chain couples TRBV12-3 or TRBV12-4 to TRBJ1-1; D possibly corresponds to TRBD1 (5 bases). The length of the CDR3 is 12 residues. Deletions cut 9 bases from V and 7 bases from J, with 15 bases between.

As concerns this clonotype: Here the CDR3 omits its conserved ending phenylalanine or tryptophan, so a read error is the likely source. The chain joins TRBV20-1 to TRBJ2-7, with D tentatively TRBD1 (6 bases). The CDR3 has 14 amino acids. V lost 5 bases to trimming and J lost 1 base, with 15 bases between them. The V gene's germline CDR1 is DFQATT and CDR2 SNEGSKA (reference sequence). The CDR3 nucleotides are TGCAGTGCTCTGGGGGCGAGAGGGTCCTACGAGCAGTACTCC. It yields the protein CSALGARGSYEQYS.

This clonotype has only a few counts. The CDR3, as DNA: TGTGCCAGCAGTGCCTGGACTAGCGGGACAGTCCAAGAGACCCAGTACTTC. The encoded protein is CASSAWTSGTVQETQYF. The rearrangement joins TRBV28 to TRBJ2-5, with 12 bases identical to TRBD2. The CDR3 extends over 17 amino acids. Trimming removed 5 bases from V and 1 base from J; junction bases left unmatched: 8. Germline CDR1 MDHEN, CDR2 SYDVKM.

This chain links TRBV30 with TRBJ1-5; D is unresolved. Germline V gene sequence: CDR1 GTSNPN, CDR2 SVGIG (reference sequence). The V end was cut by 1 base, the J end by 5 bases, with 9 bases between. This CDR3 spans 13 amino acids. CDR3: CAWSGLRDQPQHF. DNA of the CDR3: TGTGCCTGGAGTGGGCTCCGGGATCAGCCCCAGCATTTT.

This clonotype was found a few times. This chain links TRBV12-5 with TRBJ2-2, with 7 bases that match TRBD1. Trimming took 3 bases from V and 2 from J; bases not matched to a gene: 9. The CDR3 loop spans 17 amino acids. Germline V gene data show CDR1 as LGHNT and CDR2 as FRNRAP. CDR3 amino acids: CASGFISGQRNTGELFF. CDR3 in DNA: TGTGCTAGTGGTTTCATTTCGGGACAGCGCAACACCGGGGAGCTGTTTTTT.

V is TRBV28 and J is TRBJ1-6; D is perhaps TRBD1 (5 bases). V was pared by 7 bases and J by 8 bases, with 9 bases between. The germline V gene encodes CDR1 MDHEN and CDR2 SYDVKM. The length of the CDR3 is 12 residues. CDR3 amino acids: CASTIGDSPLHF. In DNA form, the CDR3 reads TGTGCCAGCACTATAGGGGATTCACCCCTCCACTTT.

Points on this clonotype: Germline is not matched at one junction end, which may reflect a read error. V and J are TRBV7-9 and TRBJ2-1, with 8 nucleotides matching TRBD2. The CDR3 consists of 14 residues. CDR1 is SEHNR and CDR2 is FQNEAQ in the germline V gene (reference sequence). The CDR3 loop is CANSYSGNYNEQFF. For the CDR3, the DNA is TGTGCCAACAGCTATAGCGGGAACTACAATGAGCAGTTCTTC.

This clonotype showed up many times. The chain combines TRBV20-1 with TRBJ1-3, with D unclear. The germline V gene has CDR1 DFQATT and CDR2 SNEGSKA (reference sequence). The CDR3 is 13 residues long. V was clipped by 3 bases and J by 4 bases, with 10 bases between them. The CDR3 spells CSASLTGGNTIYF. Written as DNA, the CDR3 is TGCAGTGCTAGTCTCACGGGCGGAAACACCATATATTTT.

This clonotype was counted between two and nine times. V gene TRBV11-2 combines with J gene TRBJ2-2, with D perhaps TRBD1 (5 bases). CDR1 SGHAT and CDR2 FQNNGV come from the germline V gene. V dropped 5 bases and J dropped 0 bases, with 13 bases sitting between them. The CDR3 consists of 16 residues. CDR3 sequence: CASSHRTRSNTGELFF. CDR3 DNA: TGTGCCAGCAGCCACAGGACGAGATCGAACACCGGGGAGCTGTTTTTT.

This clonotype turned up a few times. This chain uses TRBV7-8 with TRBJ2-7; D tentatively fits TRBD1 or TRBD2 (5 bases each). Germline loops: CDR1 SGHVS, CDR2 FQNEAQ. Between the trimmed V and J ends, which lost 4 bases and 5 bases, there was a span of 12 bases. CDR3 length equals 13 residues. The chain's CDR3 is CASSWDRGHEQYV. The DNA for the CDR3 is TGTGCCAGCAGCTGGGATCGGGGCCACGAGCAGTACGTC.

This clonotype was picked up many times. This chain connects TRBV21-1 to TRBJ2-7; the table calls TRBD2, which could not be checked here. TRBV21-1 is a documented pseudogene. The CDR3 runs to 16 residues. Written as DNA, the CDR3 is TGTGCCAGCAGCAAATGGGGTAGCGGGAGGGTCTACGAGCAGTACGTC. Translated, it gives CASSKWGSGRVYEQYV.

The sample holds many counts of this clonotype. The V and J genes are TRBV28 and TRBJ2-3, with D tentatively TRBD2 (5 bases). The CDR3 is made up of 15 amino acids. The germline CDR1 and CDR2 sequences are MDHEN and SYDVKM. Trimming removed 5 bases at V and 0 bases at J, with 12 bases between. The CDR3 sequence: CASSLRKRSTDTQYF. DNA of the CDR3: TGTGCCAGCAGTCTCCGGAAGCGGAGCACAGATACGCAGTATTTT.

This rearrangement joins TRBV29-1 to TRBJ2-2, with D unresolved. The CDR3 covers 14 residues. Germline assignment: CDR1 SQVTM and CDR2 ANQGSEA. V dropped 7 bases and J dropped 0 bases, with 12 bases sitting between them. CDR3 coding DNA: TGCAGCGGAGGACCATTCGCGAACACCGGGGAGCTGTTTTTT. It specifies CSGGPFANTGELFF.

This clonotype was counted only a few times. The chain carries TRBV12-3 or TRBV12-4 and TRBJ2-1; 14 bases align to TRBD2. V shed 6 bases and J 0 bases; nucleotides not matched to a gene: 4. This CDR3 spans 17 amino acids. CDR3 region: CASSGLAGGSSYNEQFF. DNA for the CDR3: TGTGCCAGCAGCGGACTAGCGGGAGGATCCTCCTACAATGAGCAGTTCTTC.